The 18 T cell receptor beta chains below come from one sample, sequenced in a study of blood T cell repertoires in COVID-19. Method: immunoSEQ multiplex PCR; TCRdb's copy keeps in-frame clones and lacks some. The repertoire consists of about 130,000 clones, with under 90% occurring once and the leading ten covering 2.4%. The sequencing input was PBMCs or T cells enriched from blood (not recorded which). These TCRs come from a man in his forties or fifties with acute COVID-19.

The V and J genes are TRBV2 and TRBJ1-3; 9 bases map to TRBD1. Trimming took 6 bases from V and 4 from J; bases not matched to a gene: 7. This CDR3 region has 15 residues. Germline lookup yields CDR1 SNHLY and CDR2 FYNNEI. The CDR3 region is CASRPRTGAGNTIYF. DNA of the CDR3: TGTGCCAGCAGACCTAGGACAGGGGCAGGAAACACCATATATTTT.

The chain couples TRBV7-3 to TRBJ2-1, with 7 nucleotides matching TRBD2. This CDR3 contains 14 residues. Trimming cost V 5 bases and J 10 bases; bases outside gene matches: 11. Germline CDR1 is SGHTA and CDR2 is FQGTGA. The DNA for the CDR3 is TGTGCCAGCAGCCCCACCACTAGCGCAGGGGAGCAGTTCTTC. Amino acids: CASSPTTSAGEQFF.

The J gene is TRBJ2-3, the V gene TRBV28, with D unclear. CDR3 length: 16 residues. CDR1 MDHEN and CDR2 SYDVKM come from the germline V gene. Trimming took off 3 bases at V and 5 bases at J, with 18 bases between the two ends. CDR3 amino acids: CASSFKALRKGDTQYF. In DNA, the CDR3 is TGTGCCAGCAGTTTTAAAGCGCTTCGGAAAGGAGATACGCAGTATTTT.

This clone was seen just once. The chain is built from TRBV6-5 and TRBJ2-7; D might be TRBD1 (6 bases). Germline-derived CDR1 and CDR2 are MNHEY and SVGAGI. This CDR3 has 13 residues. Trimming took off 5 bases at V and 3 bases at J, with 11 bases between the two ends. CDR3 bases: TGTGCCAGCAGTCTTTTACAGGGCTACGAGCAGTACTTC. Amino acid sequence: CASSLLQGYEQYF.

The CDR3, as DNA: TGTGCCAGCAGCCTCAGCGGGGGGAGGGTAGGCTACACCTTC. It translates to CASSLSGGRVGYTF. The chain is built from TRBV9 and TRBJ1-2, with a tentative D call TRBD1 (5 bases). This CDR3 contains 14 residues. Between the trimmed V and J ends, which lost 4 bases and 8 bases, there was a span of 18 bases. Germline CDR1 is SGDLS and CDR2 is YYNGEE.

This chain uses TRBV2 with TRBJ2-7, with D perhaps TRBD2 (5 bases). This CDR3 contains 13 residues. V was trimmed by 6 bases and J by 3 bases, leaving 12 bases between them. Germline CDR1 and CDR2: SNHLY and FYNNEI. The CDR3 DNA reads TGTGCCAGCAGGGCCGACCGGGGCTACGAGCAGTACTTC. Translation: CASRADRGYEQYF.

This chain connects TRBV6-5 to TRBJ2-7; TRBD2 is a possible D gene (7 bases). The V gene's germline CDR1 is MNHEY and CDR2 SVGAGI. This CDR3 spans 14 amino acids. The V end lost 6 bases, the J end lost 4 bases, and 16 bases lay between the germline ends. CDR3 in DNA: TGTGCCAGCAGCCCCTTGGGGGGGGCATACGAGCAGTACTTC. The encoded protein is CASSPLGGAYEQYF.

The chain has TRBV12-3 or TRBV12-4 and TRBJ2-1, with D possibly matching TRBD2 (6 bases). This CDR3 has 12 residues. Deletions cut 3 bases from V and 7 bases from J, with 7 bases between. Written as DNA, the CDR3 is TGTGCCAGCAGTTTCGGAGGGAATGAGCAGTTCTTC. The encoded protein is CASSFGGNEQFF.

The V call is TRBV7-8, the J call TRBJ2-1; 7 bases agree with TRBD1. V lost 0 bases, J lost 3 bases, and 5 bases stayed unmatched. The CDR3 sequence is 16 residues long. Looked up from germline, CDR1 is SGHVS and CDR2 is FQNEAQ. This CDR3 reads CASSLAGGQYYNEQFF. The DNA of the CDR3 is TGTGCCAGCAGCTTAGCTGGGGGACAGTACTACAATGAGCAGTTCTTC.

The rearrangement links TRBV5-1 to TRBJ1-2; tentative D call: TRBD1 (6 bases). The CDR3 totals 13 residues. The germline V gene has CDR1 SGHRS and CDR2 YFSETQ. V gave up 1 base and J gave up 7 bases, with 11 bases separating them. The DNA of the CDR3 is TGCGCCAGCAGCTTGCAGGGGAGGGGTGGCTACACCTTC. It encodes CASSLQGRGGYTF.

The V and J genes are TRBV29-1 and TRBJ1-6; TRBD1 aligns across 11 bases. Trimming at V came to 6 bases and at J to 9 bases, leaving 7 bases not matched to a gene. CDR3 length: 14 residues. Germline-derived CDR1 and CDR2 are SQVTM and ANQGSEA. The CDR3 spells CSVQGQGESSPLHF. Written as DNA, the CDR3 is TGCAGCGTACAGGGACAGGGGGAAAGTTCACCCCTCCACTTT.

The V call is TRBV9, the J call TRBJ2-3, with 7 bases fitting TRBD1. The germline gives CDR1 SGDLS, CDR2 YYNGEE. After removal of 0 bases from V and 0 bases from J, the junction contained 4 bases not matched to a gene. This CDR3 is built from 16 residues. The CDR3 region has the DNA TGTGCCAGCAGCGTAGGGGCAGGGGGTAGCACAGATACGCAGTATTTT. Translated: CASSVGAGGSTDTQYF.

The chain couples TRBV19 to TRBJ1-3, with unresolved D. Germline loops: CDR1 LNHDA, CDR2 SQIVND (reference sequence). CDR3 length: 14 amino acids. V was shortened by 4 bases and J by 9 bases, with 16 bases between the two germline ends. The CDR3 protein is CASSNEGRGATIYF. The CDR3 nucleotides are TGTGCCAGTAGTAATGAAGGTCGGGGAGCCACCATATATTTT. Filled out from reference TRBV19 and TRBJ1-3, the complete variable domain reads DGGITQSPKYLFRKEGQNVTLSCEQNLNHDAMYWYRQDPGQGLRLIYYSQIVNDFQKGDIAEGYSVSREKKESFPLTVTSAQKNPTAFYLCASSNEGRGATIYFGEGSWLTVV.

The rearrangement joins TRBV10-3 to TRBJ2-2; 7 nucleotides agree with TRBD2. The germline gives CDR1 ENHRY, CDR2 SYGVKD. The length of the CDR3 is 14 residues. Trimming took 7 bases from V and 0 from J; bases not matched to a gene: 2. Here the CDR3 DNA reads TGTGCCATCAAGCGGGACTCGAACACCGGGGAGCTGTTTTTT. The encoded protein is CAIKRDSNTGELFF.

The gene calls are TRBV3-1 (or the pseudogene TRBV3-2) and TRBJ2-2, with unresolved D. Germline CDR1 reads LGHDT; CDR2 reads YNNKEL (reference sequence). Trimming shortened V by 4 bases and J by 7 bases, and 10 bases separated the two germline ends. The CDR3 runs to 13 residues. The DNA for the CDR3 is TGTGCCAGCAGCCCTACTACAATCGGGGAGCTGTTTTTT. Its translation: CASSPTTIGELFF.

The rearrangement uses TRBV24-1 and TRBJ1-5, with D uncertain. The CDR3 is 13 residues long. Germline-derived CDR1 and CDR2 are KGHDR and SFDVKD. Deletions cut 7 bases from V and 1 base from J, with 7 bases between. CDR3 in amino acids: CATSAESNQPQHF. The CDR3, as DNA: TGTGCCACCAGCGCGGAAAGCAATCAGCCCCAGCATTTT.

The chain carries TRBV24-1 and TRBJ1-4; the match to TRBD1 covers 8 bases. The V segment lost 2 bases and the J segment 4 bases; nucleotides outside the gene matches: 5. This CDR3 is built from 16 residues. CDR1 KGHDR and CDR2 SFDVKD come from the germline V gene. This chain's CDR3 is CATSDSTGGSNEKLFF. CDR3 sequence (DNA): TGTGCCACCAGTGATTCTACAGGGGGTAGTAATGAAAAACTGTTTTTT.

Written as DNA, the CDR3 is TGTGCCAGCAGTTTAGGAGCCGGGGAGCTGTTTTTT. Translation: CASSLGAGELFF. V usage is TRBV12-3 or TRBV12-4 and J usage is TRBJ2-2; D gene ambiguous. This CDR3 comprises 12 residues. Trimming removed 1 base from V and 6 bases from J, with 3 bases in between.